The 20 T cell receptor beta chains below were found in one sample sequenced in a study of glioma-infiltrating T cells after dendritic cell vaccination. Assay used: immunoSEQ multiplex PCR; TCRdb lists only in-frame clones, some missing. The sample holds 95,000 to 110,000 clones, about four fifths seen once. The material sequenced was blood, taken before dendritic cell vaccination. These receptors were obtained from a human donor with glioblastoma.

V and J are TRBV9 and TRBJ2-7; 8 bases line up with TRBD2. This CDR3 region has 14 residues. The trim removed 3 bases at V and 4 bases at J, leaving 6 bases unmatched. CDR1 and CDR2 (germline): SGDLS, YYNGEE. The CDR3 DNA reads as TGTGCCAGCAGCGCAAGCGGGGGTGTATACGAGCAGTACTTC. Translation gives CASSASGGVYEQYF.

The rearrangement links TRBV4-2 to TRBJ1-1; D remains ambiguous. CDR1 LGHNA and CDR2 YNFKEQ come from the germline V gene. Deletions cut 2 bases from V and 2 bases from J, with 15 bases between. The CDR3 has 16 residues. Here the CDR3 reads CASSQRNRSPNTEAFF. In DNA form, the CDR3 reads TGTGCCAGCAGCCAACGAAACAGATCCCCAAACACTGAAGCTTTCTTT.

V is TRBV11-3 and J is TRBJ2-7, with 8 nucleotides matching TRBD1. Germline values: CDR1 SGHNT, CDR2 YENEEA. The ends lost 5 bases at V and 4 bases at J; junction bases unmatched: 7. CDR3 length: 14 amino acids. In DNA form, the CDR3 reads TGTGCCAGCAGCCACGACAGGGGTTGGTACGAGCAGTACTTC. This translates into CASSHDRGWYEQYF.

The chain combines TRBV6-5 with TRBJ2-2, with D possibly TRBD1 on 6 matching bases. The V end was cut by 0 bases, the J end by 6 bases, with 8 bases between. Per germline, CDR1 MNHEY and CDR2 SVGAGI. This CDR3 comprises 14 residues. The chain's CDR3 is CASSYSTGPGELFF. The CDR3 nucleotides are TGTGCCAGCAGTTACTCAACAGGGCCCGGGGAGCTGTTTTTT.

This chain links TRBV12-5 with TRBJ1-5; D gene ambiguous. V was cut by 4 bases and J by 1 base, with 11 bases left in between. The CDR3 extends over 15 amino acids. Germline V gives CDR1 LGHNT, CDR2 FRNRAP. The CDR3 region is CASGYSLSSNQPQHF. The CDR3, as DNA: TGTGCTAGTGGTTATAGCCTTTCAAGCAATCAGCCCCAGCATTTT.

The gene calls are TRBV4-3 and TRBJ2-6; 7 bases fit TRBD1. Per germline, CDR1 LGHNA and CDR2 YSLEER. The CDR3 runs 19 residues. Losses at the gene ends were 6 bases for V and 4 bases for J; bases not matched to a gene: 18. The CDR3 reads CASSSLKGQISSGANVLTF. The CDR3 bases are TGCGCCAGCAGTTCCTTGAAGGGACAGATATCGTCGGGGGCCAACGTCCTGACTTTC.

The chain recombines TRBV19 with TRBJ2-3, with D perhaps matching TRBD2 (5 bases). V was trimmed by 5 bases and J by 6 bases, leaving 15 bases between them. Germline CDR1 and CDR2: LNHDA and SQIVND (reference sequence). The CDR3 contains 14 residues. The CDR3 sequence is CASSSRTVGDTQYF. The CDR3 DNA is TGTGCCAGTAGTTCTCGGACTGTTGGCGATACGCAGTATTTT.

About this clone itself: Mismatch with germline at one junction end may stem from a read error. Distinct nucleotide sequences in the sample also encode this CDR3. This rearrangement joins TRBV14 to TRBJ1-1, with D possibly matching TRBD1 (5 bases). Looked up from germline, CDR1 is SGHDN and CDR2 is FVKESK. This CDR3 has 13 amino acids. CDR3 sequence (DNA): TGTGCCAGCAGCCAAGCTCGGGGGAGAGAAGCCTTCTTT. Amino acid sequence: CASSQARGREAFF.

This clone has only a few counts. The rearrangement uses TRBV7-2 and TRBJ1-4, with 8 bases matching TRBD1. In germline, CDR1 is SGHTA, CDR2 FQGNSA. With 4 bases clipped from V and 3 bases from J, the junction kept 4 bases outside the gene matches. This CDR3 region has 15 residues. The CDR3, as DNA: TGTGCCAGCAGCTCGACAGGGGATCCTAATGAAAAACTGTTTTTT. Amino acids: CASSSTGDPNEKLFF.

The chain links TRBV5-8 to TRBJ2-2, with 9 bases identical to TRBD2. The CDR3 runs 17 residues. Trimming removed 1 base from V and 3 bases from J; junction bases left unmatched: 7. The germline CDR1 and CDR2 sequences are SGHTS and YDEGEE. This CDR3 reads CASSLPLAGTDTGELFF. The CDR3 DNA is TGTGCCAGCAGCTTGCCCCTAGCGGGGACAGACACCGGGGAGCTGTTTTTT. Full variable domain (remainder filled in from reference TRBV5-8 and TRBJ2-2): EAGVTQSPTHLIKTRGQQATLRCSPISGHTSVYWYQQALGLGLQFLLWYDEGEERNRGNFPPRFSGRQFPNYSSELNVNALELEDSALYLCASSLPLAGTDTGELFFGEGSRLTVL.

The V and J genes are TRBV7-4 and TRBJ1-5, with a tentative D call TRBD1 (6 bases). The CDR3 runs 15 residues. The ends were cut back, 1 base at V and 3 bases at J, with 10 bases in the middle. Germline CDR1 is SGHVT and CDR2 is SQSDAQ. CDR3 amino acids: CASSLEQGNNQPQHF. Written as DNA, the CDR3 is TGTGCCAGCAGCTTAGAACAGGGAAACAATCAGCCCCAGCATTTT. Filled out from reference TRBV7-4 and TRBJ1-5, the complete variable domain reads GAGVSQSPRYKVAKRGRDVALRCDSISGHVTLYWYRQTLGQGSEVLTYSQSDAQRDKSGRPSGRFSAERPERSVSTLKIQRTEQGDSAVYLCASSLEQGNNQPQHFGDGTRLSIL.

This clone appeared a few times. V gene TRBV13 combines with J gene TRBJ1-3, with no clear D. CDR1 PRHDT and CDR2 FYEKMQ come from the germline V gene (reference sequence). The CDR3 runs to 15 residues. V was shortened by 1 base and J by 0 bases, with 7 bases between the two germline ends. CDR3 amino acids: CASSLAGSSGNTIYF. The CDR3 DNA reads TGTGCCAGCAGCTTAGCTGGGAGCTCTGGAAACACCATATATTTT.

The chain carries TRBV7-3 and TRBJ2-1, with D tentatively TRBD2 (5 bases). The germline CDR1 and CDR2 sequences are SGHTA and FQGTGA. The CDR3 consists of 17 residues. V was shortened by 1 base and J by 4 bases, with 17 bases between the two germline ends. The CDR3 sequence is CASSLIREPRSYNEQFF. CDR3 DNA sequence: TGTGCCAGCAGCTTAATTAGGGAGCCAAGATCTTACAATGAGCAGTTCTTC.

The rearrangement links TRBV5-1 to TRBJ1-4; no clear D. V gave up 1 base and J gave up 0 bases, with 19 bases separating them. The germline gives CDR1 SGHRS, CDR2 YFSETQ. The CDR3 loop spans 19 amino acids. CDR3 sequence reads: CASSLTYGGQLATNEKLFF. In DNA form, the CDR3 reads TGCGCCAGCAGCTTGACCTATGGAGGTCAGTTGGCAACTAATGAAAAACTGTTTTTT.

The CDR3 DNA is TGTGCCAGCAGCTTATACAGATCCAGAATCTCTGGGGCCAACGTCCTGACTTTC. Its protein product is CASSLYRSRISGANVLTF. The genes are TRBV11-2 and TRBJ2-6; D call uncertain. The CDR3 contains 18 residues. V was pared by 2 bases and J by 0 bases, with 14 bases between. Germline CDR1 and CDR2: SGHAT and FQNNGV. The full variable domain, rest sourced from reference TRBV11-2 and TRBJ2-6, is EAGVAQSPRYKIIEKRQSVAFWCNPISGHATLYWYQQILGQGPKLLIQFQNNGVVDDSQLPKDRFSAERLKGVDSTLKIQPAKLEDSAVYLCASSLYRSRISGANVLTFGAGSRLTVL.

V and J are TRBV7-9 and TRBJ1-2; TRBD1 agrees at 10 bases. V lost 5 bases, J lost 4 bases, and 7 bases stayed unmatched. The CDR3 is 15 amino acids. The V gene's germline CDR1 is SEHNR and CDR2 FQNEAQ (reference sequence). CDR3 coding DNA: TGTGCCAGCAGCCCTAGGACAGGGGGGATCTATGGCTACACCTTC. This encodes CASSPRTGGIYGYTF.

The rearrangement joins TRBV27 to TRBJ2-7; no clear D. Per germline, CDR1 MNHEY and CDR2 SMNVEV (reference sequence). V lost 5 bases, J lost 2 bases, and 4 bases lay in between. The CDR3 loop spans 11 amino acids. The CDR3 DNA sequence: TGTGCCAGCAGTACGGCCTACGAGCAGTACTTC. Amino acids: CASSTAYEQYF.

Note on this clone: At one end, the junction sequence differs from germline, possibly due to a read error. The rearrangement uses TRBV5-4 and TRBJ2-5, with 16 bases aligning to TRBD2. The germline CDR1 and CDR2 sequences are SGHNT and YYREEE (reference sequence). This CDR3 comprises 17 residues. CDR3 loop: CASSLGTSGGARETQYF. The CDR3 DNA sequence: TGTGCCAGCAGTTTGGGGACTAGCGGGGGGGCGCGGGAGACCCAGTACTTC.

This chain links TRBV4-2 with TRBJ1-2, with a weak D call TRBD1 (5 bases). V lost 1 base and J 3 bases, leaving 12 bases between the germline ends. The CDR3 sequence is 15 residues long. Germline values: CDR1 LGHNA, CDR2 YNFKEQ. The CDR3 bases are TGTGCCAGCAGCCAAGGGTTGTCGGGGGACTATGGCTACACCTTC. Protein product: CASSQGLSGDYGYTF.

This chain connects TRBV30 to TRBJ2-1; 12 bases fit TRBD2. With V trimmed by 1 base and J by 2 bases, 9 bases remained unmatched. Looked up from germline, CDR1 is GTSNPN and CDR2 is SVGIG (reference sequence). The length of the CDR3 is 18 residues. In DNA, the CDR3 is TGTGCCTGGAGTGCACTAGCGGGGGGTCTTATGACCTACAATGAGCAGTTCTTC. It codes for CAWSALAGGLMTYNEQFF. The full variable domain, rest sourced from reference TRBV30 and TRBJ2-1, is SQTIHQWPATLVQPVGSPLSLECTVEGTSNPNLYWYRQAAGRGLQLLFYSVGIGQISSEVPQNLSASRPQDRQFILSSKKLLLSDSGFYLCAWSALAGGLMTYNEQFFGPGTRLTVL.